Listed below are T cell receptor beta chains from one sample, sequenced in a study of early T cells in non-severe SARS-CoV-2 infection. TCRdb recomputed calls from the 5' RACE reads with MiXCR, one row per CDR3 protein. The sample lists tens of thousands of distinct CDR3 sequences, 3.5% to 5% seen once, with 4.4% in the top ten. The sequencing input was whole blood. The receptors originated from an adult who was a healthcare worker with PCR-confirmed SARS-CoV-2 infection or an uninfected control (not recorded which). The conserved cysteine and the conserved F or W are not part of the CDR3 here.

CDR3aa	v_gene	j_gene
ASSLEGGPPSSYEQY	TRBV7-6	TRBJ2-7
ASSLPASGRRETQY	TRBV28	TRBJ2-5
ASSLHLQSSYNEQF	TRBV7-8	TRBJ2-1
ASTPLKAGGQPQH	TRBV7-9	TRBJ1-5
ASSLNPGGDTQY	TRBV7-3	TRBJ2-3
ASSQIAGADTQY	TRBV7-9	TRBJ2-3
ASSQLAGRF	TRBV28	TRBJ2-1
ASSLETSGKAYNEQF	TRBV7-2	TRBJ2-1
ASSQEAPDTQY	TRBV3-1	TRBJ2-3
ASSLSQGTEQF	TRBV5-1	TRBJ2-1
ASSVAMTGGLGANVLT	TRBV9	TRBJ2-6
ASSSGLGDEQF	TRBV28	TRBJ2-1
ASSEAGGRSYEQY	TRBV5-1	TRBJ2-7
ASSYESSGSETQY	TRBV6-2/TRBV6-3	TRBJ2-5
ASTPFLTASYEQY	TRBV28	TRBJ2-7
ASSLGGKRNGF	TRBV28	TRBJ1-1
ASSLTSGTPNEQF	TRBV11-2	TRBJ2-1
ASSSRAGQGAATEAF	TRBV6-6	TRBJ1-1
SASQGPSTDTQY	TRBV29-1	TRBJ2-3
ASSPFQGNEQF	TRBV7-6	TRBJ2-1